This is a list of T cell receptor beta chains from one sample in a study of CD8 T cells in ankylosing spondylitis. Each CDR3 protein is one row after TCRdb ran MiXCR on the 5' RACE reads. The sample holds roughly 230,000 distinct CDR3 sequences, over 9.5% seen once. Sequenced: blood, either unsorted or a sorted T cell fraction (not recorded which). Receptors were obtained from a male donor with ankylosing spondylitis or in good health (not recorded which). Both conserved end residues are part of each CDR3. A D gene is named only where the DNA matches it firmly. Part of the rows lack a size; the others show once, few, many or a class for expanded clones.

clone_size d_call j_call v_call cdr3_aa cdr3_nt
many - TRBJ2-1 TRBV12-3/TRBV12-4 CASSPETGYNEQFF TGTGCCAGCAGTCCCGAGACAGGATACAATGAGCAGTTCTTC
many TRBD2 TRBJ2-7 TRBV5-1 CASSLGSSGSEQYF TGCGCCAGCAGCTTGGGCTCTAGCGGGAGCGAGCAGTACTTC
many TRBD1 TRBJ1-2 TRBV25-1 CASSRERDRRGYTF TGTGCCAGCTCCCGGGAACGGGACAGAAGGGGCTACACCTTC
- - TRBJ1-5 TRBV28 CASRRGNQPQHF TGTGCCAGCAGGAGAGGCAATCAGCCCCAGCATTTT
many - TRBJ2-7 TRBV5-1 CASSPRQGTTYEQYF TGCGCCAGCAGCCCACGACAGGGGACTACCTACGAGCAGTACTTC
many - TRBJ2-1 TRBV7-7 CASSPSASSYNEQFF TGTGCCAGCAGCCCCTCAGCAAGCTCCTACAATGAGCAGTTCTTC
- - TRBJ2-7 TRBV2 CASNDRSYEQYF TGTGCCAGCAATGACAGGTCCTACGAGCAGTACTTC
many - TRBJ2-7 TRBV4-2 CASSQDVLGPYEQYF TGTGCCAGCAGCCAAGATGTGTTAGGGCCCTACGAGCAGTACTTC
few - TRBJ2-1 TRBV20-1 CSARDRGGPSYNEQFF TGCAGTGCTAGAGATAGGGGAGGTCCCTCCTACAATGAGCAGTTCTTC
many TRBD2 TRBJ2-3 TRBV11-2 CASSARGGPTDTQYF TGTGCCAGCAGCGCCCGGGGGGGCCCCACAGATACGCAGTATTTT
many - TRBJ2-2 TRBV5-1 CASSAQGWDGELFF TGCGCCAGCAGCGCACAGGGTTGGGACGGGGAGCTGTTTTTT
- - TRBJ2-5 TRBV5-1 CASSLGRTDEETQYF TGCGCCAGCAGCCTGGGCAGGACCGATGAGGAGACCCAGTACTTC
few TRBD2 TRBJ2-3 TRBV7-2 CASRDTGGTDTQYF TGTGCCAGCAGAGATACGGGGGGAACAGATACGCAGTATTTT
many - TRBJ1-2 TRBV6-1 CASREGGASPLSGYTF TGTGCCAGCAGAGAAGGCGGGGCTTCTCCGCTATCAGGCTACACCTTC
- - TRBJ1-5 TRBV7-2 CASSYTGSNQPQHF TGTGCCAGCAGCTATACAGGAAGCAATCAGCCCCAGCATTTT
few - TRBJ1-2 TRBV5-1 CASSWGPAEGYGYTF TGCGCCAGCAGCTGGGGACCCGCGGAGGGCTATGGCTACACCTTC
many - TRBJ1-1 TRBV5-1 CASSSLETEAFF TGCGCCAGCAGCTCCCTGGAGACTGAAGCTTTCTTT
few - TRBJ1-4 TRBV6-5 CASSYSDRNEKLFF TGTGCCAGCAGTTACTCGGACCGAAATGAAAAACTGTTTTTT
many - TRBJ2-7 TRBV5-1 CASSPVRGGYEQYF TGCGCCAGCAGCCCGGTAAGGGGGGGCTACGAGCAGTACTTC
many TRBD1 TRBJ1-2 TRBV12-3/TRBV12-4 CASSSGTAGYTF TGTGCCAGCAGTTCAGGGACAGCTGGCTACACCTTC
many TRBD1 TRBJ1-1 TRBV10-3 CAISRDRETEAFF TGTGCCATCAGCCGGGACAGGGAAACTGAAGCTTTCTTT
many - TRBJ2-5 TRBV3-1 CASSQPATETQYF TGTGCCAGCAGCCAACCCGCTACGGAGACCCAGTACTTC
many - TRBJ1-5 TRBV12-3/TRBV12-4 CASSLGGWSTVSNQPQHF TGTGCCAGCAGTTTAGGGGGGTGGTCCACGGTTAGCAATCAGCCCCAGCATTTT
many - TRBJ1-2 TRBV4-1 CASSQGKEGYGYTF TGCGCCAGCAGCCAAGGAAAGGAAGGCTATGGCTACACCTTC
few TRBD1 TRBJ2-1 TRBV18 CASEGQDKYAEQFF TGTGCCAGCGAGGGACAGGATAAGTACGCTGAGCAGTTCTTC
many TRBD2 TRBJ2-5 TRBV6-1 CASRDSGGSQETQYF TGTGCCAGCAGAGATAGCGGGGGATCCCAAGAGACCCAGTACTTC
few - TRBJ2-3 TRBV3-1 CASSQERLAPRTDTQYF TGTGCCAGCAGCCAAGAACGGCTAGCGCCACGCACAGATACGCAGTATTTT
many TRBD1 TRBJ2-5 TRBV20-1 CSASGTGLGGTQYF TGCAGTGCTTCCGGGACAGGGCTCGGGGGGACCCAGTACTTC
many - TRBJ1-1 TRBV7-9 CASSSRAGNTANTEAFF TGTGCCAGCAGCTCCCGGGCAGGGAATACGGCGAACACTGAAGCTTTCTTT
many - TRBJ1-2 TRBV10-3 CAISPSTDLDYGYTF TGTGCCATCAGCCCTTCGACGGACCTTGACTATGGCTACACCTTC
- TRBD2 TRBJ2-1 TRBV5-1 CASSLASGGDFEQFF TGCGCCAGCAGCTTGGCTAGCGGGGGCGACTTTGAGCAGTTCTTC
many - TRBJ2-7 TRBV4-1 CASSQESTSRAYEQYF TGCGCCAGCAGCCAAGAAAGTACTAGCAGAGCCTACGAGCAGTACTTC
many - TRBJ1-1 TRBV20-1 CSVKRGTEAFF TGCAGTGTAAAAAGGGGTACTGAAGCTTTCTTT
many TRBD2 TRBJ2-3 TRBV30 CAWVRGGSSTDTQYF TGTGCCTGGGTCCGGGGGGGGTCTAGCACAGATACGCAGTATTTT
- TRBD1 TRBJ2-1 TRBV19 CASRTFGQGPYNEQFF TGTGCCAGTAGAACGTTTGGACAGGGTCCATACAATGAGCAGTTCTTC
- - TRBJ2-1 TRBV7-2 CASSPYEGEQFF TGTGCCAGCAGCCCGTACGAGGGTGAGCAGTTCTTC
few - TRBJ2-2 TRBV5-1 CASSLPRGGGELFF TGCGCCAGCAGCTTGCCCAGAGGCGGCGGGGAGCTGTTTTTT
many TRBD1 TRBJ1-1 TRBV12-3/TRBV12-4 CASSTEPWTGMNTEAFF TGTGCCAGCAGCACCGAACCTTGGACAGGGATGAACACTGAAGCTTTCTTT
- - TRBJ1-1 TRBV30 CAWSVPAGWGDTEAFF TGTGCCTGGAGTGTACCGGCAGGGTGGGGGGACACTGAAGCTTTCTTT
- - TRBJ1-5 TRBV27 CASSLSRGFGNQPQHF TGTGCCAGCAGTTTATCGAGAGGGTTCGGCAATCAGCCCCAGCATTTT
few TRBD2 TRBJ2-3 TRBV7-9 CASSGTSGNTGPDTQYF TGTGCCAGCAGCGGGACTAGCGGTAATACGGGGCCAGATACGCAGTATTTT
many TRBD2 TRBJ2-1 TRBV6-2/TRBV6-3 CASISSGGANNEQFF TGTGCCAGCATAAGTTCGGGAGGAGCGAACAATGAGCAGTTCTTC
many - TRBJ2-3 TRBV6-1 CASSGSRADTQYF TGTGCCAGCAGTGGTTCTAGGGCAGATACGCAGTATTTT
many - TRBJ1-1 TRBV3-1 CASSHWASQNTEAFF TGTGCCAGCAGCCACTGGGCCAGCCAGAACACTGAAGCTTTCTTT
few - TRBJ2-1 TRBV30 CAWSSPSRLALGEQFF TGTGCCTGGAGTTCCCCGTCGCGACTTGCGCTGGGTGAGCAGTTCTTC
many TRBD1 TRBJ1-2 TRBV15 CATSRDGTVYGYTF TGTGCCACCAGCAGAGATGGGACAGTCTATGGCTACACCTTC
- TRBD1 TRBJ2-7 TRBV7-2 CASSIGAGGTYEQYF TGTGCCAGCAGCATTGGGGCAGGGGGTACCTACGAGCAGTACTTC